These 24 T cell receptor beta chains share one sample of origin, sequenced in a study of blood T cell repertoires in COVID-19. Some clones are missing from TCRdb's copy, which holds only in-frame ones; the method was immunoSEQ multiplex PCR. This table holds under 300,000 clones, approximately 83% found once. The source material was peripheral blood. These receptors came from a human donor in a cohort sampled during active COVID-19.

This clone was counted a single time. The chain uses TRBV5-1 and TRBJ2-5, with unresolved D. The CDR3 contains 11 residues. Deletions cut 2 bases from V and 5 bases from J, with 4 bases between. CDR1 and CDR2 (germline): SGHRS, YFSETQ. The CDR3 region has the DNA TGCGCCAGCAGCTTATATGAGACCCAGTACTTC. It is translated as CASSLYETQYF.

This chain joins TRBV7-3 and TRBJ2-3; the match to TRBD2 covers 16 bases. CDR1 and CDR2 from the germline V gene are SGHTA and FQGTGA. The CDR3 has 17 amino acids. The J segment lost 7 bases and the V segment lost 3 bases, leaving 7 bases of the junction unmatched. The CDR3 loop is CASSFSGLAGGTNTQYF. The CDR3 nucleotides read TGTGCCAGCAGCTTTTCGGGACTAGCGGGAGGGACGAATACGCAGTATTTT.

The chain recombines TRBV6-6 with TRBJ2-1; TRBD1 might be the D (5 bases). Trimming cost V 5 bases and J 5 bases, with 13 bases left between them. Germline V gene lookup returns CDR1 MNHNY and CDR2 SVGAGI (reference sequence). The CDR3 has 14 amino acids. The CDR3 bases are TGTGCCAGCAGTCCCCTCGACAGAGACAATGAGCAGTTCTTC. This translates into CASSPLDRDNEQFF.

The genes are TRBV11-1 and TRBJ2-7; TRBD1 matches 8 bases. Germline V CDR1 and CDR2: SGHAT, FQDESV (reference sequence). The CDR3 covers 14 residues. V dropped 5 bases and J dropped 5; count of bases not matched to a gene: 8. The CDR3 coding sequence is TGTGCCAGCAGCCCCTCGAGGGACAGGAACGAGCAGTACTTC. This codes for CASSPSRDRNEQYF.

The chain joins TRBV18 to TRBJ1-2, with D tentatively TRBD1 (5 bases). V lost 4 bases and J lost 0, with 12 bases in between. Germline V lookup: CDR1 KGHSH, CDR2 LQKENI. This CDR3 comprises 15 residues. The CDR3 loop is CASSQPGLPNYGYTF. In DNA form, the CDR3 reads TGTGCCAGCTCACAACCGGGGCTACCTAACTATGGCTACACCTTC.

This clone was found once. V and J are TRBV28 and TRBJ1-5; no definite D call. This CDR3 region has 14 residues. The V end lost 3 bases, the J end lost 3 bases, and 9 bases lay between the germline ends. The germline V gene has CDR1 MDHEN and CDR2 SYDVKM. CDR3 DNA sequence: TGTGCCAGCAGTTTTTTGGGCCTCAATCAGCCCCAGCATTTT. Residues: CASSFLGLNQPQHF. The entire variable domain, with the rest obtained from reference TRBV28 and TRBJ1-5, is as follows: DVKVTQSSRYLVKRTGEKVFLECVQDMDHENMFWYRQDPGLGLRLIYFSYDVKMKEKGDIPEGYSVSREKKERFSLILESASTNQTSMYLCASSFLGLNQPQHFGDGTRLSIL.

The chain combines TRBV28 with TRBJ1-3; D gene unclear. This CDR3 spans 14 amino acids. From germline, CDR1 is MDHEN and CDR2 SYDVKM. The V gene lost 5 bases and the J gene lost 5 bases, with 13 bases spanning the gap. This CDR3 is CASSPPGSRNTIYF. The CDR3 coding sequence is TGTGCCAGCAGTCCCCCGGGGAGCCGAAACACCATATATTTT.

Only one count was recorded for this clone. CDR3 sequence: CASSPTGNGNTIYF. The CDR3 DNA reads as TGTGCCAGCAGCCCGACAGGGAACGGAAACACCATATATTTT. The gene calls are TRBV3-1 (or the pseudogene TRBV3-2) and TRBJ1-3; 7 bases map to TRBD1. Unmatched junction bases numbered 4, after V lost 4 bases and J lost 4 bases. CDR1 LGHDT and CDR2 YNNKEL come from the germline V gene (reference sequence). The CDR3 totals 14 residues.

This clone was seen once. This chain joins TRBV4-2 and TRBJ1-4; weak D call: TRBD1 (6 bases). Germline lookup yields CDR1 LGHNA and CDR2 YNFKEQ. The CDR3 loop spans 14 amino acids. V was pared by 3 bases and J by 8 bases, with 13 bases between. The CDR3 DNA is TGTGCCAGCAGCCAGGCAGGGGCGATGGAAAAACTGTTTTTT. Encoded protein: CASSQAGAMEKLFF.

This clone was seen once. The chain carries TRBV9 and TRBJ1-2; 7 bases align to TRBD1. The CDR3 loop spans 15 amino acids. Losses at the gene ends were 4 bases for V and 6 bases for J; bases not matched to a gene: 12. CDR1 is SGDLS and CDR2 is YYNGEE in the germline V gene. CDR3 sequence (DNA): TGTGCCAGCAGCCCGAGACAGGGATTGAGCGATGGCTACACCTTC. The encoded protein is CASSPRQGLSDGYTF.

The J gene is TRBJ1-2, the V gene TRBV29-1, with unresolved D. Per the germline V gene, CDR1 is SQVTM and CDR2 is ANQGSEA. The CDR3 totals 13 residues. The V end was cut by 6 bases, the J end by 3 bases, with 14 bases between. The DNA for the CDR3 is TGCAGCGTCGCCCCTGGAGGGTACTATGGCTACACCTTC. Translating gives CSVAPGGYYGYTF.

The V call is TRBV7-2, the J call TRBJ1-1; D uncertain. Trimming stripped 2 bases from V and 1 base from J, with 5 bases between. CDR3 length equals 13 residues. CDR1 and CDR2 from the germline V gene are SGHTA and FQGNSA. CDR3 residues: CASSLLSNTEAFF. Written as DNA, the CDR3 is TGTGCCAGCAGCTTACTGTCGAACACTGAAGCTTTCTTT. Filled out from reference TRBV7-2 and TRBJ1-1, the complete variable domain reads GAGVSQSPSNKVTEKGKDVELRCDPISGHTALYWYRQSLGQGLEFLIYFQGNSAPDKSGLPSDRFSAERTGGSVSTLTIQRTQQEDSAVYLCASSLLSNTEAFFGQGTRLTVV.

The chain carries TRBV19 and TRBJ1-5; TRBD1 aligns across 7 bases. V lost 7 bases and J lost 1; bases outside the gene matches: 7. Germline assignment: CDR1 LNHDA and CDR2 SQIVND (reference sequence). The CDR3 length is 15 residues. CDR3 coding DNA: TGTGCCAGTACCGCCGACAGGGTAAGCAATCAGCCCCAGCATTTT. Amino acids: CASTADRVSNQPQHF.

The chain links TRBV7-3 to TRBJ2-7; 7 nucleotides align to TRBD1. V dropped 5 bases and J dropped 2; count of bases not matched to a gene: 9. Germline V lookup: CDR1 SGHTA, CDR2 FQGTGA. The CDR3 contains 15 residues. CDR3 DNA: TGTGCCAGCAGCGCCCAGCCCGGGACAGCCTACGAGCAGTACTTC. This translates into CASSAQPGTAYEQYF.

This chain links TRBV7-8 with TRBJ2-1; the match to TRBD1 covers 7 bases. V dropped 6 bases and J dropped 6; count of bases not matched to a gene: 17. CDR3 length: 17 amino acids. Per germline, CDR1 SGHVS and CDR2 FQNEAQ. The CDR3 reads CASSLTGVGWYGNEQFF. The CDR3 DNA reads TGTGCCAGCAGTCTAACAGGGGTGGGATGGTACGGCAATGAGCAGTTCTTC.

This sequence joins TRBV29-1 and TRBJ1-5, with 7 bases lining up with TRBD1. The ends lost 6 bases at V and 4 bases at J; junction bases unmatched: 6. CDR3 length: 13 amino acids. Germline assignment: CDR1 SQVTM and CDR2 ANQGSEA. CDR3 sequence reads: CSVAQGVNQPQHF. In DNA, the CDR3 is TGCAGCGTGGCCCAGGGGGTTAATCAGCCCCAGCATTTT.

The chain recombines TRBV27 with TRBJ2-5, with 9 bases fitting TRBD2. The CDR3 is 15 amino acids. Germline V gives CDR1 MNHEY, CDR2 SMNVEV (reference sequence). V lost 4 bases and J lost 2; bases outside the gene matches: 5. The CDR3, as DNA: TGTGCCAGCAGTTCAAGGACTAGCGCGCAAGAGACCCAGTACTTC. Protein: CASSSRTSAQETQYF.

This rearrangement joins TRBV7-8 to TRBJ2-7; 7 positions match TRBD2. Germline V gene data show CDR1 as SGHVS and CDR2 as FQNEAQ. Trimming removed 1 base from V and 7 bases from J; junction bases left unmatched: 1. This CDR3 comprises 12 residues. The CDR3 nucleotides are TGTGCCAGCAGCTTAGTGCGGGAGGAGCAGTACTTC. It encodes CASSLVREEQYF. Based on the CDR3 plus reference TRBV7-8 and TRBJ2-7, the full variable domain is GAGVSQSPRYKVAKRGQDVALRCDPISGHVSLFWYQQALGQGPEFLTYFQNEAQLDKSGLPSDRFFAERPEGSVSTLKIQRTQQEDSAVYLCASSLVREEQYFGPGTRLTVT.

J is TRBJ2-3 and V is TRBV5-8; D remains unclear. The CDR3 loop spans 17 amino acids. From germline, CDR1 is SGHTS and CDR2 YDEGEE. Trimming left V 0 bases short and J 1 base short, with 15 bases between. The CDR3 loop is CASSLAFGQVRTDTQYF. In nucleotides, the CDR3 is TGTGCCAGCAGCTTGGCCTTTGGGCAAGTACGCACAGATACGCAGTATTTT.

The chain couples TRBV19 to TRBJ2-5; 8 positions agree with TRBD1. CDR3 length: 13 amino acids. The germline gives CDR1 LNHDA, CDR2 SQIVND (reference sequence). V lost 4 bases to trimming and J lost 5 bases; unmatched junction nucleotides: 3. The CDR3 spells CASSRTGMETQYF. DNA for the CDR3: TGTGCCAGTAGTAGGACAGGGATGGAGACCCAGTACTTC.

This chain joins TRBV3-1 (or the pseudogene TRBV3-2) and TRBJ2-7; no firm D call. The CDR3 totals 13 residues. The germline V and J ends were trimmed by 0 bases and 6 bases, with 9 bases remaining between them. CDR1 LGHDT and CDR2 YNNKEL come from the germline V gene (reference sequence). The CDR3 DNA follows: TGTGCCAGCAGCCAAGACCCGCGCCCCGAGCAGTACTTC. Amino acid sequence: CASSQDPRPEQYF.

The rearrangement links TRBV9 to TRBJ1-1; D uncertain. Germline V gene data show CDR1 as SGDLS and CDR2 as YYNGEE. The CDR3 totals 13 residues. Between the trimmed V and J ends, which lost 3 bases and 0 bases, there was a span of 6 bases. The CDR3 DNA sequence: TGTGCCAGCAGCGACGGTATGAACACTGAAGCTTTCTTT. Translated, it gives CASSDGMNTEAFF.

As to this clone: One end of the junction does not line up with germline, which may come from a read error. V gene TRBV12-3 or TRBV12-4 combines with J gene TRBJ1-1; D call uncertain. This CDR3 is built from 13 residues. CDR3 residues: CASSSGLNTEAFF. Here the CDR3 DNA reads TGTGCCAGCAGCTCTGGCTTGAATACTGAAGCTTTCTTT.

The gene calls are TRBV27 and TRBJ2-2, with D perhaps TRBD2 (7 bases). CDR3 size: 19 residues. Germline CDR1 is MNHEY and CDR2 is SMNVEV (reference sequence). Trimming took 6 bases from V and 3 from J, leaving 26 bases between them. As DNA, the CDR3 is TGTGCCAGCAGACCTACCGGTGCGGGAGCGACAGGTTACACCGGGGAGCTGTTTTTT. This gives the protein CASRPTGAGATGYTGELFF.